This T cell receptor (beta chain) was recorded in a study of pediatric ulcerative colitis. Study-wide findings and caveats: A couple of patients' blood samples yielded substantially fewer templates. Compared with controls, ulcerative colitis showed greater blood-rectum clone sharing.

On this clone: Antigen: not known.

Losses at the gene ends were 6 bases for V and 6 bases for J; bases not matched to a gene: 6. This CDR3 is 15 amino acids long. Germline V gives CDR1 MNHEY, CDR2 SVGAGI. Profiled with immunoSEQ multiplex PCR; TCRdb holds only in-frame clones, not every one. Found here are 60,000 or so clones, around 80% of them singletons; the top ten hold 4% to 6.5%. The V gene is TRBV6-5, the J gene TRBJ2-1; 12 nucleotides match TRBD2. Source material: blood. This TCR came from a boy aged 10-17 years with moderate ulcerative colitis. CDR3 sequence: CASRPGTSGSNEQFF. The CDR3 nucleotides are TGTGCCAGCAGGCCCGGGACTAGCGGGTCCAATGAGCAGTTCTTC.